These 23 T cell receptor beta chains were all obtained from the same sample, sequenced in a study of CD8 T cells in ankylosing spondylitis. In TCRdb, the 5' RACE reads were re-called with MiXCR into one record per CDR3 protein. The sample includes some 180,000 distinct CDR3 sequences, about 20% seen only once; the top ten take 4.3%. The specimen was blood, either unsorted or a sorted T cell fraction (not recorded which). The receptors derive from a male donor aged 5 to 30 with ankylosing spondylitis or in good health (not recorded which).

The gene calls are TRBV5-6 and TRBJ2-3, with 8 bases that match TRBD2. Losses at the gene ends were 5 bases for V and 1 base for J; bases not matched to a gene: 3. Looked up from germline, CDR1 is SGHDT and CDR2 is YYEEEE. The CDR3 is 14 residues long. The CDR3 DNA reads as TGTGCCAGCAGGTTGACTAGCGGCACAGATACGCAGTATTTT. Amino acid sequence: CASRLTSGTDTQYF.

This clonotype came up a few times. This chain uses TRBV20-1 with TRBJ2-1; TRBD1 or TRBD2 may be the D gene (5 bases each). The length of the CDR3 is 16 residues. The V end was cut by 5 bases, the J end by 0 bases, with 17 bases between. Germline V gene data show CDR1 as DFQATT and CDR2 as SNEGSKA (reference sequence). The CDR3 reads CSAHYRDRSSYNEQFF. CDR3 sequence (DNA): TGCAGTGCTCATTACCGGGACCGGAGCTCCTACAATGAGCAGTTCTTC.

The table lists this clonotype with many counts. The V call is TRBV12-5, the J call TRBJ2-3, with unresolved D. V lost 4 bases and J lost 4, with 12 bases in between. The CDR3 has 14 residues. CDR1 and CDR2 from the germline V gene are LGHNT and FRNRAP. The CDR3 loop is CASGSSVGADTQYF. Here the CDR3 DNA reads TGTGCTAGTGGTTCCTCGGTAGGAGCAGATACGCAGTATTTT.

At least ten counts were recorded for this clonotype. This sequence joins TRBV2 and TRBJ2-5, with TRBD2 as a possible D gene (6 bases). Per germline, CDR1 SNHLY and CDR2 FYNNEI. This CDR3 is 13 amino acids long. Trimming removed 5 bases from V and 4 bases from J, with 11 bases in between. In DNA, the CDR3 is TGTGCCAGCAGTCTGGCGGGGAGAGAGACCCAGTACTTC. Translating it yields CASSLAGRETQYF.

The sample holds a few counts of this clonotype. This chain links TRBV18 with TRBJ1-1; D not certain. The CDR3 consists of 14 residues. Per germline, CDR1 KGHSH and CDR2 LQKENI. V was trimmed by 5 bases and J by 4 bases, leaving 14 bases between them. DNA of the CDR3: TGTGCCAGCTCAAGTAAGGTCTGGGGCACTGAAGCTTTCTTT. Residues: CASSSKVWGTEAFF.

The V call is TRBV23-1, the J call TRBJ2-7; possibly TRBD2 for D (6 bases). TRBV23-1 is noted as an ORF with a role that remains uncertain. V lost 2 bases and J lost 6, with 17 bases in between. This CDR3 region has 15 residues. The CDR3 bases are TGCGCCAGCAGTCAAGACCGGGACTCGGGTCGCGAGCAGTACTTC. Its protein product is CASSQDRDSGREQYF.

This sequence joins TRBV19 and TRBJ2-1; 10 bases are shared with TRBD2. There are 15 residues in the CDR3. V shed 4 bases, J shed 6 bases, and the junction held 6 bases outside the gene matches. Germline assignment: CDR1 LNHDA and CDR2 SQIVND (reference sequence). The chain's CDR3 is CASSKAGGPVNEQFF. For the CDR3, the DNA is TGTGCCAGTAGTAAAGCGGGAGGGCCGGTCAATGAGCAGTTCTTC. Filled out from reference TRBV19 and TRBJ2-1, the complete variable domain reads DGGITQSPKYLFRKEGQNVTLSCEQNLNHDAMYWYRQDPGQGLRLIYYSQIVNDFQKGDIAEGYSVSREKKESFPLTVTSAQKNPTAFYLCASSKAGGPVNEQFFGPGTRLTVL.

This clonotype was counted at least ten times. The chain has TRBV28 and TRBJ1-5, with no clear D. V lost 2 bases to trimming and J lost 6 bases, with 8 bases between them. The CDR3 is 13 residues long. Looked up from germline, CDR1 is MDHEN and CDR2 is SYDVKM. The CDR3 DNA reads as TGTGCCAGCAGTTTAAAAGGGTCTCAGCCCCAGCATTTT. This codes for CASSLKGSQPQHF.

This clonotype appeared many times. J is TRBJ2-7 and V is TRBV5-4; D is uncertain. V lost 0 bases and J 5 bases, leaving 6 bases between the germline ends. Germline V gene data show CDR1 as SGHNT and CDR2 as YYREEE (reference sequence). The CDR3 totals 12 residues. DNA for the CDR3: TGTGCCAGCAGCTTGGTTCCGCACGAGCAGTACTTC. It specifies CASSLVPHEQYF.

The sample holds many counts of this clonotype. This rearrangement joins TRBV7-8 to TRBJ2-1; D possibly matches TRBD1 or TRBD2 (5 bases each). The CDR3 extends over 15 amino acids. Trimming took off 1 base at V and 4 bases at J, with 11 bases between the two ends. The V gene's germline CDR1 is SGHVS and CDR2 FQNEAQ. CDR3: CASSLVLGRYNEQFF. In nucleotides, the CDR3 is TGTGCCAGCAGCTTAGTTCTGGGACGGTACAATGAGCAGTTCTTC.

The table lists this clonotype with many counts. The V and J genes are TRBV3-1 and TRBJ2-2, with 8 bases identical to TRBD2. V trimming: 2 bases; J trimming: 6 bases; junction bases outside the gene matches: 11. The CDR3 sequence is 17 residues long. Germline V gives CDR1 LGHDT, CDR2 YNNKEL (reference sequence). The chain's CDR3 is CASSQTSGSRRAGELFF. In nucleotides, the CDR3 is TGTGCCAGCAGCCAAACAAGCGGGAGTAGGCGGGCCGGGGAGCTGTTTTTT.

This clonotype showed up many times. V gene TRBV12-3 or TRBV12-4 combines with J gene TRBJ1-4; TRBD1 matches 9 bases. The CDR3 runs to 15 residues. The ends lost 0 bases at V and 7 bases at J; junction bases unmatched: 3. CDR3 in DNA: TGTGCCAGCAGTTTAGCGACAGGGGGTGGTGAAAAACTGTTTTTT. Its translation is CASSLATGGGEKLFF.

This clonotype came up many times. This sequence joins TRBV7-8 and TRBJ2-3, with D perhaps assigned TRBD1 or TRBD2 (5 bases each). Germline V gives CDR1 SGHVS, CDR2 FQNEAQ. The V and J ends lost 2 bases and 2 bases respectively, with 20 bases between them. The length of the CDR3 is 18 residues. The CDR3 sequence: CASSLHPGWGRDTDTQYF. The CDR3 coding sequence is TGTGCCAGCAGCTTACACCCAGGGTGGGGCCGGGACACAGATACGCAGTATTTT.

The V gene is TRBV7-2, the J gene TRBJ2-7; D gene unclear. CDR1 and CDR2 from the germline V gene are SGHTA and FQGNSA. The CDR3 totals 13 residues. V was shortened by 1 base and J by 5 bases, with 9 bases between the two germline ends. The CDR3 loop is CASSLGGRDEQYF. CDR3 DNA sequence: TGTGCCAGCAGCTTAGGCGGACGAGACGAGCAGTACTTC.

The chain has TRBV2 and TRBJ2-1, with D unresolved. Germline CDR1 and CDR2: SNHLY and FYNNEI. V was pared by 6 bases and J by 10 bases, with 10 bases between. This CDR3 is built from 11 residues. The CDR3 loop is CASSARQEQFF. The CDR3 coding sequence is TGTGCCAGCAGCGCGAGACAAGAGCAGTTCTTC. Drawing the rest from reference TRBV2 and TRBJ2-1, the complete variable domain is EPEVTQTPSHQVTQMGQEVILRCVPISNHLYFYWYRQILGQKVEFLVSFYNNEISEKSEIFDDQFSVERPDGSNFTLKIRSTKLEDSAMYFCASSARQEQFFGPGTRLTVL.

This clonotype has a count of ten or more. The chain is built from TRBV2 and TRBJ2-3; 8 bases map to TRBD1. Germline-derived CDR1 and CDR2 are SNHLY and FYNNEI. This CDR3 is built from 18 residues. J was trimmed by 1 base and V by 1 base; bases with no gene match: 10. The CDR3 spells CASSEDSGTGGGTDTQYF. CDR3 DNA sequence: TGTGCCAGCAGTGAAGATTCCGGGACAGGAGGGGGCACAGATACGCAGTATTTT.

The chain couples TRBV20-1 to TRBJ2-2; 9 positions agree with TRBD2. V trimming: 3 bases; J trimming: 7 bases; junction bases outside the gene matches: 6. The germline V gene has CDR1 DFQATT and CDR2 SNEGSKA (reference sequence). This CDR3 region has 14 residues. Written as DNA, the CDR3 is TGCAGTGCTAGCGGCGGGAGGGGGAGCGGGGAGCTGTTTTTT. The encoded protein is CSASGGRGSGELFF.

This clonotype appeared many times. The CDR3 protein is CAISDRDGHIREQFF. CDR3 DNA sequence: TGTGCCATCAGTGACCGGGACGGGCATATCAGGGAGCAGTTCTTC. The rearrangement links TRBV10-3 to TRBJ2-1; perhaps D is TRBD1 or TRBD2 (5 bases each). The CDR3 spans 15 residues. The germline V gene encodes CDR1 ENHRY and CDR2 SYGVKD. The germline V and J ends were trimmed by 3 bases and 10 bases, with 19 bases remaining between them.

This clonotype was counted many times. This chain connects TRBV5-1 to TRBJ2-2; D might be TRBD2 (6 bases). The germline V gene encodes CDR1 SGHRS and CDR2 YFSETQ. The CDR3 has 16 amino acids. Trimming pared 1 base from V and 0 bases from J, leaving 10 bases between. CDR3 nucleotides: TGCGCCAGCAGCTTGTTTCGGGGGACGAACACCGGGGAGCTGTTTTTT. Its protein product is CASSLFRGTNTGELFF.

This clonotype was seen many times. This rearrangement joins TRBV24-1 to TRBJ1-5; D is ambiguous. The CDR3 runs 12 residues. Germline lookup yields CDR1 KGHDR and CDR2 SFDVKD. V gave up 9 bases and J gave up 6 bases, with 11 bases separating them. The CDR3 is CATQEGSQPQHF. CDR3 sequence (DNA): TGTGCCACCCAAGAAGGGAGTCAGCCCCAGCATTTT.

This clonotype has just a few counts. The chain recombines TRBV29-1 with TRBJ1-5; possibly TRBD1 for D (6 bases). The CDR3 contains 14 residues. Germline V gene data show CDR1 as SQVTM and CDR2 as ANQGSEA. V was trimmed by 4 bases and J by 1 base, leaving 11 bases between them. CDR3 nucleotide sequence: TGCAGCGTTGTTTTTCAGGGGAGCAATCAGCCCCAGCATTTT. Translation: CSVVFQGSNQPQHF.

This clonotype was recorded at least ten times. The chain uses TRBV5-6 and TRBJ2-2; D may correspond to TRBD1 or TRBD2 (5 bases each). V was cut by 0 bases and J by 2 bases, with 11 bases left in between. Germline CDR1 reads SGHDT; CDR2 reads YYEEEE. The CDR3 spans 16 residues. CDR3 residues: CASSLGDPTNTGELFF. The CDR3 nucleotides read TGTGCCAGCAGCTTGGGGGACCCCACCAACACCGGGGAGCTGTTTTTT.

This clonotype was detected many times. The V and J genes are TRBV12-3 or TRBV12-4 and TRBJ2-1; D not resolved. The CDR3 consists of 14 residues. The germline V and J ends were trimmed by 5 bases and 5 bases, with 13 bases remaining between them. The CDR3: CASSPLEYNNEQFF. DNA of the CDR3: TGTGCCAGCAGTCCCCTGGAGTATAACAATGAGCAGTTCTTC.